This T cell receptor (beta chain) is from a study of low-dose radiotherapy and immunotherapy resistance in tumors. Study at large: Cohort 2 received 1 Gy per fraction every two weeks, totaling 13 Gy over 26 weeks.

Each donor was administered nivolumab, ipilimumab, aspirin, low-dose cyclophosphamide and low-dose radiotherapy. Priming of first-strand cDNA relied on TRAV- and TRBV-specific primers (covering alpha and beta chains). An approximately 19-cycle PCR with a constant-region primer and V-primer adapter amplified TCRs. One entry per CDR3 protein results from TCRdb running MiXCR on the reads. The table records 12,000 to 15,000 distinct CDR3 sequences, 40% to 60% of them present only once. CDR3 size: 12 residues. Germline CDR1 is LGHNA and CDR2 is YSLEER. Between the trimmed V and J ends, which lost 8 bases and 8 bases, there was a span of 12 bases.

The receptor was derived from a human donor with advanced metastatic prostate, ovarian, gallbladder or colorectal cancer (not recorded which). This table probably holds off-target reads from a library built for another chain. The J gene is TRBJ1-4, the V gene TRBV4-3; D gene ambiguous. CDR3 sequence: CASRGEKEKLFF. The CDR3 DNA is TGCGCCAGCCGCGGGGAGAAGGAAAAACTGTTTTTT.